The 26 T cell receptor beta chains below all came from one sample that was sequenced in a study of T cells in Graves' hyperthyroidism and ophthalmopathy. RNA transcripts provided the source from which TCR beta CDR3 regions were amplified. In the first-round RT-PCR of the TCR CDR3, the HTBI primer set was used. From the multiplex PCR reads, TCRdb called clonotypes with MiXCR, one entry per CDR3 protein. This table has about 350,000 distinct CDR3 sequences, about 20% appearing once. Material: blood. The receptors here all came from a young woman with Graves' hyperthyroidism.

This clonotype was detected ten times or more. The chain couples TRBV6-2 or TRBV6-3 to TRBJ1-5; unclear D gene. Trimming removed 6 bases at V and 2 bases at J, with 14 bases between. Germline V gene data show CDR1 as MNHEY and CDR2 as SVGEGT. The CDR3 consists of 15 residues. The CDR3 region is CASSYSAIGNQPQHF. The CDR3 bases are TGTGCCAGCAGCTACAGTGCTATCGGCAATCAGCCCCAGCATTTT.

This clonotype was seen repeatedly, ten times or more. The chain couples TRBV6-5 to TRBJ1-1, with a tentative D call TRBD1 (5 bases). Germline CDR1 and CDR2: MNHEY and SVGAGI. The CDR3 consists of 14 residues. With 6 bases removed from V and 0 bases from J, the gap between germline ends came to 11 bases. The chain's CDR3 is CASSLQALNTEAFF. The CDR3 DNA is TGTGCCAGCAGCTTACAGGCCCTGAACACTGAAGCTTTCTTT.

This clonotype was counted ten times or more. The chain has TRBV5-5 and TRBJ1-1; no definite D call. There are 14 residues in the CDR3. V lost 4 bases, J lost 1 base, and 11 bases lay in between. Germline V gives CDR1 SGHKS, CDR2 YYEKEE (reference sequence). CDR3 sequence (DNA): TGTGCCAGCAGCCCCACCGTCCCGAACACTGAAGCTTTCTTT. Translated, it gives CASSPTVPNTEAFF. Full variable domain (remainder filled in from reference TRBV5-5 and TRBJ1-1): DAGVTQSPTHLIKTRGQQVTLRCSPISGHKSVSWYQQVLGQGPQFIFQYYEKEERGRGNFPDRFSARQFPNYSSELNVNALLLGDSALYLCASSPTVPNTEAFFGQGTRLTVV.

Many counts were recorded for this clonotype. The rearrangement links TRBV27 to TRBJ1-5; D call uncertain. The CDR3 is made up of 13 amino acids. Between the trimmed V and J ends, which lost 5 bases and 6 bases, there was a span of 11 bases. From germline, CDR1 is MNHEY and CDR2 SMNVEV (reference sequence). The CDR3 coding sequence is TGTGCCAGCAGTCCCCGGGAGGGTCAGCCCCAGCATTTT. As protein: CASSPREGQPQHF.

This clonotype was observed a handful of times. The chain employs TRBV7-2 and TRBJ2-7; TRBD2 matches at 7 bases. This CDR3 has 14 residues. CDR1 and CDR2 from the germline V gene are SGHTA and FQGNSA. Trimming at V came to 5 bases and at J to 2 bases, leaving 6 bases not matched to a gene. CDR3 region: CASSAWGGAYEQYF. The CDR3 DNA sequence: TGTGCCAGCAGCGCCTGGGGGGGGGCCTACGAGCAGTACTTC.

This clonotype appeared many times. The CDR3 here is CASSLGVNSPLHF. The DNA for the CDR3 is TGTGCCAGCAGCTTAGGGGTGAATTCACCCCTCCACTTT. The genes are TRBV7-8 and TRBJ1-6, with D uncertain. This CDR3 is 13 amino acids long. CDR1 SGHVS and CDR2 FQNEAQ come from the germline V gene. V was shortened by 1 base and J by 7 bases, with 5 bases between the two germline ends.

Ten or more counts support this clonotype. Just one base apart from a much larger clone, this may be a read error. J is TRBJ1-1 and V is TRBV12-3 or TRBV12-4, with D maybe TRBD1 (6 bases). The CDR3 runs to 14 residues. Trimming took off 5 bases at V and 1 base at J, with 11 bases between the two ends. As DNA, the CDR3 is TGTGCCAGCAGTCCCGGGACACGGAACACTGAAGCTTTCTTT. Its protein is CASSPGTRNTEAFF.

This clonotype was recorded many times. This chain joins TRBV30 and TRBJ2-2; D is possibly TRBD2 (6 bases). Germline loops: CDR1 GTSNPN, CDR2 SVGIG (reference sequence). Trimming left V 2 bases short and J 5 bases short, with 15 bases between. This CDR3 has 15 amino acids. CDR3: CAWSKTVGGTGELFF. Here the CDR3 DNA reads TGTGCCTGGAGTAAGACGGTGGGGGGAACCGGGGAGCTGTTTTTT.

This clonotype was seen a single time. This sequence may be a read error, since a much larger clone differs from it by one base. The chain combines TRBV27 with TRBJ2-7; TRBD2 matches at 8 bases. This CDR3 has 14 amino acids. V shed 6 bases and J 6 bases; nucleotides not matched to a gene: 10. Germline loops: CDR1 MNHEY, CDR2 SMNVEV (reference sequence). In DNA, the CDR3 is TGTGCCAGCAGCTCCACGGGGGGGCCCTGCGAGCAGTACTTC. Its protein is CASSSTGGPCEQYF.

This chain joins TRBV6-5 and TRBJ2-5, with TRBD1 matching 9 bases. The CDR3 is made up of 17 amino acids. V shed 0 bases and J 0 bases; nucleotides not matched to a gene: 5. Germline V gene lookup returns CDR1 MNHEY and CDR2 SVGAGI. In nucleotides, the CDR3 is TGTGCCAGCAGTTACTCCTCCGGGACAGGGAACCAAGAGACCCAGTACTTC. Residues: CASSYSSGTGNQETQYF.

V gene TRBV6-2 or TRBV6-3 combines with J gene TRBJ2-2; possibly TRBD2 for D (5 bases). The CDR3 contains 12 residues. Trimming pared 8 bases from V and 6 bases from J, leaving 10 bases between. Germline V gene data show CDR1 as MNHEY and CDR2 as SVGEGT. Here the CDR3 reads CASRRGSGELFF. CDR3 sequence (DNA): TGTGCCAGCCGACGCGGGTCCGGGGAGCTGTTTTTT.

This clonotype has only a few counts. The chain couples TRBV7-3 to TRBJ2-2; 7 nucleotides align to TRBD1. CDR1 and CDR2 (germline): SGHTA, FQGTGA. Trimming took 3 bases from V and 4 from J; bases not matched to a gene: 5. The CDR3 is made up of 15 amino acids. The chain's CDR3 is CASSFDRVRTGELFF. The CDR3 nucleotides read TGTGCCAGCAGCTTCGACAGGGTGCGCACCGGGGAGCTGTTTTTT.

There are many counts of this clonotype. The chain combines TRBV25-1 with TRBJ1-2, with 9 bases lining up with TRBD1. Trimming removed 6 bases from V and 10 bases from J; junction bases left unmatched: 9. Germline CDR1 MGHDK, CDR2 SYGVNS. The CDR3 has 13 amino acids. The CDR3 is CASRGSGQGPYTF. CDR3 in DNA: TGTGCCAGCAGGGGGTCGGGACAGGGACCCTACACCTTC.

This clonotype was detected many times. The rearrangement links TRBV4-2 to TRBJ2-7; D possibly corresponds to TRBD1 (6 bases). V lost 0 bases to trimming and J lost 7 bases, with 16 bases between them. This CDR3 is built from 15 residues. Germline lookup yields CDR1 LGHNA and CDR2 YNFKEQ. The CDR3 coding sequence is TGTGCCAGCAGCCAAGATAAGGGGGTTCCGGGAGAGCAGTACTTC. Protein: CASSQDKGVPGEQYF.

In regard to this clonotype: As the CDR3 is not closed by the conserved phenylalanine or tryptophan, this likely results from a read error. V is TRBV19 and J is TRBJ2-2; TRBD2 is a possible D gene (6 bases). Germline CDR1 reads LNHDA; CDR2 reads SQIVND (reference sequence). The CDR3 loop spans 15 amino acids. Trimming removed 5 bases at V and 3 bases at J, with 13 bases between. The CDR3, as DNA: TGTGCCAGTAGTCCATCTGGAGGGGACACCGGGGAGCTGTTTGTT. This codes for CASSPSGGDTGELFV.

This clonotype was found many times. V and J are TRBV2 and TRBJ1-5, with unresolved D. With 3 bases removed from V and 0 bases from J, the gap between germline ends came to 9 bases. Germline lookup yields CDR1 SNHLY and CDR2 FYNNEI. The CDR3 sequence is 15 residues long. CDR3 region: CASSESWASNQPQHF. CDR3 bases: TGTGCCAGCAGTGAGTCTTGGGCTAGCAATCAGCCCCAGCATTTT.

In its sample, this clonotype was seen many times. CDR3 amino acids: CASSLSVGAGNTIYF. DNA of the CDR3: TGTGCCAGCAGTTTATCGGTGGGAGCGGGAAACACCATATATTTT. V is TRBV28 and J is TRBJ1-3; D unclear. The CDR3 spans 15 residues. The V gene's germline CDR1 is MDHEN and CDR2 SYDVKM. The V end lost 1 base, the J end lost 4 bases, and 11 bases lay between the germline ends.

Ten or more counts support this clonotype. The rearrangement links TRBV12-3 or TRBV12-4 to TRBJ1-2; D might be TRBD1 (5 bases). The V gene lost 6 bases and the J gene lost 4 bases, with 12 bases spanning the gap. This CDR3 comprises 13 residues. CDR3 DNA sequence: TGTGCCAGCAGGTTGGGGCAGTTCTATGGCTACACCTTC. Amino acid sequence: CASRLGQFYGYTF.

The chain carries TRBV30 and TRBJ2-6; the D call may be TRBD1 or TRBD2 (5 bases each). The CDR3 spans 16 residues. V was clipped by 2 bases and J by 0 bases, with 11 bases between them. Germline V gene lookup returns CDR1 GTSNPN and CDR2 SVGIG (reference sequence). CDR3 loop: CAWSRDALSGANVLTF. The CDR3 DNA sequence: TGTGCCTGGAGTCGGGACGCCCTCTCTGGGGCCAACGTCCTGACTTTC.

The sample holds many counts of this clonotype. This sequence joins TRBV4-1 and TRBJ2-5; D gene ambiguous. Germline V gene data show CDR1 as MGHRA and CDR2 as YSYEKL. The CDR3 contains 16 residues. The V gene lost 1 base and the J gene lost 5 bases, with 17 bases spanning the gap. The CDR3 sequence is CASSQVVSGLGETQYF. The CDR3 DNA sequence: TGCGCCAGCAGCCAAGTGGTCTCTGGCCTCGGGGAGACCCAGTACTTC.

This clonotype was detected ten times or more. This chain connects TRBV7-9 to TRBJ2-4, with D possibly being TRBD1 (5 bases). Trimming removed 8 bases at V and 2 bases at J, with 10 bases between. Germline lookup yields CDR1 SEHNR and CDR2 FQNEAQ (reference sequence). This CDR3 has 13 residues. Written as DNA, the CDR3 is TGTGCCAGCGACCCAGGGCCCAAAAACATTCAGTACTTC. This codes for CASDPGPKNIQYF.

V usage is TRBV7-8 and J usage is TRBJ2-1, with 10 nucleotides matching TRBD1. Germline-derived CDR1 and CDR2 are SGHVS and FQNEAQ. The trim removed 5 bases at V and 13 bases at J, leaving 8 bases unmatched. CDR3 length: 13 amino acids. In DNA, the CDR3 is TGTGCCAGCAGCCTTCGGACAGGGGGAAAACAGTTCTTC. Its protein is CASSLRTGGKQFF.

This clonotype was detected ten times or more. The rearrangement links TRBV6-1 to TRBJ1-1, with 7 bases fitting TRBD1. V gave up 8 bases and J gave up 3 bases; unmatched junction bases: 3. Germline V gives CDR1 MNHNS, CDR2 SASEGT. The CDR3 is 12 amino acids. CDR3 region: CASGRGDTEAFF. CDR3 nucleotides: TGTGCCAGCGGCAGGGGGGACACTGAAGCTTTCTTT.

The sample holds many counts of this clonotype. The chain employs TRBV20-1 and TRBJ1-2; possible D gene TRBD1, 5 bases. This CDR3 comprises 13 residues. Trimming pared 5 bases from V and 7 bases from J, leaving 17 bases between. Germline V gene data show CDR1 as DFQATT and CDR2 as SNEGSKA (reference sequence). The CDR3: CSASWPAGGGYTF. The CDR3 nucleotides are TGCAGTGCTTCTTGGCCGGCGGGGGGTGGCTACACCTTC.

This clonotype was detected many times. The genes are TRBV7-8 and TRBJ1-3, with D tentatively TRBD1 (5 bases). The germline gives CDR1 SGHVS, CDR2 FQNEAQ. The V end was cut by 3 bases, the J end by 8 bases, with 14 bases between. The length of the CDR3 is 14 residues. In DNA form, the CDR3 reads TGTGCCAGCAGCTTTCAGGGTAGCGGATACACCATATATTTT. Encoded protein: CASSFQGSGYTIYF.

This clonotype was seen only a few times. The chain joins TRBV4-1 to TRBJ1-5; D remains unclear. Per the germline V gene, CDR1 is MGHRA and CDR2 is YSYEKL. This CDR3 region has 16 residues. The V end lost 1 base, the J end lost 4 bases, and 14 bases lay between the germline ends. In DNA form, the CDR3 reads TGCGCCAGCAGCCAAGGTCGCGGGCAGCGAAATCAGCCCCAGCATTTT. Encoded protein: CASSQGRGQRNQPQHF.